A selection of T cell receptor beta chains follows, all from one sample in a study of blood T cell repertoires in COVID-19. Assay used: immunoSEQ multiplex PCR; TCRdb lists only in-frame clones, some missing. The sample contains fewer than 350,000 clones, roughly 88% of which appear only once. The sequenced sample consisted of PBMCs or T cells enriched from blood (not recorded which). These receptors originate from a woman between 35 and 50 years old with acute COVID-19. Each CDR3 is given with its conserved first and last residue. The order of the fields is clone size, V gene, CDR3 length, J gene, D gene, CDR3 DNA, CDR3 protein. D genes are given only for firm matches. A clone size is listed for some rows: how often the clone was seen (once, few, many), or a class if it is expanded.

once	TRBV5-6	11	TRBJ1-2	TRBD1	TGTGCCAGCAGCTTATTCGGCGGGACAGAATTC	CASSLFGGTEF
once	TRBV5-1	14	TRBJ2-2	TRBD1	TGCGCCAGTTTCGCGGACAGGGTCACCGGGGAGCTGTTTTTT	CASFADRVTGELFF
NA	TRBV29-1	12	TRBJ1-1	NA	TGCAGCGTTGAAGACTATAACACTGAAGCTTTCTTT	CSVEDYNTEAFF
once	TRBV12-3/TRBV12-4	13	TRBJ1-2	NA	TGTGCCAGCAGTTTAGCAGGGGTGGATGGCTACACCTTC	CASSLAGVDGYTF
NA	TRBV7-2	13	TRBJ2-5	NA	TGTGCCAGCAGCTTAGAGCTGGTAGAGACCCAGTACTTC	CASSLELVETQYF
few	TRBV7-2	13	TRBJ1-2	NA	TGTGCCAGCAGCTCGACAGTATACTATGGCTACACCTTC	CASSSTVYYGYTF
NA	TRBV30	12	TRBJ1-4	NA	TGTGCCACCACAGAGACTAATGAAAAACTGTTTTTT	CATTETNEKLFF
once	TRBV2	14	TRBJ1-1	TRBD1	TGTGCCAGCAGTGAAGAGACAGGGGGCACTGAAGCTTTCTTT	CASSEETGGTEAFF
NA	TRBV2	12	TRBJ1-5	NA	TGTGCCAGCAGTGAGGCGGGACGGCCCCAGCATTTT	CASSEAGRPQHF
NA	TRBV5-1	15	TRBJ1-4	NA	TGCGCCAGCAGAACCTCGGACATAGCTTCGGAAAAACTGTTTTTT	CASRTSDIASEKLFF
NA	TRBV29-1	11	TRBJ2-7	NA	TGCAGCGTTGAAGGGAGAGATGAGCAGTACTTC	CSVEGRDEQYF
NA	TRBV7-8	13	TRBJ1-1	NA	TGTGCCAGCAGCTTAGTCCAGGACACTGAAGCTTTCTTT	CASSLVQDTEAFF
NA	TRBV6-1	15	TRBJ2-2	TRBD2	TGTGCCAGCAGTGAATGGCGGGAGCCTGTCGGGGAGCTGTTTTTT	CASSEWREPVGELFF
few	TRBV2	14	TRBJ1-1	NA	TGTGCCAGCAAGGATAAGGGCAGGGTCACTGAAGCTTTCTTT	CASKDKGRVTEAFF
NA	TRBV3-1/TRBV3-2	16	TRBJ1-4	TRBD1	TGTGCCAGCAGCCAAGATCGGGACAGGGAAAAGAAAAAACTGTTTTTT	CASSQDRDREKKKLFF
NA	TRBV12-3/TRBV12-4	12	TRBJ2-7	NA	TGTGCCAGCAGCCCCAGGGGGGACGAGCAGTACTTC	CASSPRGDEQYF
NA	TRBV5-1	13	TRBJ1-1	NA	TGCGCCAGCAGCCAGCAGGGTAACACTGAAGCTTTCTTT	CASSQQGNTEAFF
NA	TRBV9	14	TRBJ1-4	NA	TGTGCCAGCAGCGTAGTCCCGTCCCCTGAAAAACTGTTTTTT	CASSVVPSPEKLFF
once	TRBV18	15	TRBJ1-6	TRBD1	TGTGCCAGCTCACCATCGCCAGGGGGCAGTTCACCCCTCCACTTT	CASSPSPGGSSPLHF
NA	TRBV19	12	TRBJ1-2	NA	TGTGCCAGTAGGGACATTAGCTATGGCTACACCTTC	CASRDISYGYTF
NA	TRBV5-4	18	TRBJ2-6	NA	TGTGCCAGCAGCCGACCTACCGACAGACTCTCTGGGGCCAACGTCCTGACTTTC	CASSRPTDRLSGANVLTF
NA	TRBV7-2	16	TRBJ2-1	TRBD2	TGTGCCAGCAGCTTAACTAGCGGGGGGACCTACAATGAGCAGTTCTTC	CASSLTSGGTYNEQFF
NA	TRBV13	15	TRBJ2-1	NA	TGTGCCAGCAGCGGGACTGTCAGGGCCTACAATGAGCAGTTCTTC	CASSGTVRAYNEQFF
NA	TRBV2	11	TRBJ1-2	NA	TGTGCCAGCAGTGTTGAGGTTGGCTACACCTTC	CASSVEVGYTF
NA	TRBV11-1	14	TRBJ1-1	NA	TGTGCCAGCAGCCTCGACACCTTGAACACTGAAGCTTTCTTT	CASSLDTLNTEAFF
NA	TRBV4-3	15	TRBJ1-6	TRBD1	TGCGCCAGCAGCCCAGGCGGACAGGGAAGTTCACCCCTCCACTTT	CASSPGGQGSSPLHF
NA	TRBV3-1/TRBV3-2	13	TRBJ1-2	NA	TGTGCCAGCAGCCCAGGGGCGGCGCGGGGCTACACCTTC	CASSPGAARGYTF
NA	TRBV2	11	TRBJ2-1	NA	TGTGCCAGCATGAGGAGAAATGAGCAGTTCTTC	CASMRRNEQFF
NA	TRBV4-1	15	TRBJ1-3	TRBD1	TGCGCCAGCAGCCTCGGAGGGACAGGAGGAAACACCATATATTTT	CASSLGGTGGNTIYF
NA	TRBV27	16	TRBJ2-3	NA	TGTGCCAGCAGTTTTAGTACAGGTGGAAGCACAGATACGCAGTATTTT	CASSFSTGGSTDTQYF
NA	TRBV21-1	18	TRBJ2-7	NA	TGTGCCAGCAGCAGAAACTGCCGTTACAGAACCTCACGCTACGAGCAGTACTTC	CASSRNCRYRTSRYEQYF
once	TRBV19	13	TRBJ2-7	NA	TGTGCCAGTAGTATTGCCAGGGGCGACGAGCAGTACTTC	CASSIARGDEQYF
NA	TRBV9	15	TRBJ1-3	NA	TGTGCCAGCAGCCCGGGGGGCCGTACTGGAAACACCATATATTTT	CASSPGGRTGNTIYF
few	TRBV7-2	16	TRBJ2-6	NA	TGTGCCAGCAGCTTAGGGGGGGTCTCTGGGGCCAACGTCCTGACTTTC	CASSLGGVSGANVLTF
once	TRBV15	15	TRBJ2-7	TRBD1	TGTGCCACCAGCAGTCAAAGGGACAGGCCCTACGAGCAGTACTTC	CATSSQRDRPYEQYF
few	TRBV20-1	13	TRBJ1-3	NA	TGCAGTGCTAGTAAGACAGGCGGAAACACCATATATTTT	CSASKTGGNTIYF
NA	TRBV10-3	14	TRBJ1-1	NA	TGTGCCATCAGTGAGGTCGCGGGTAACACTGAAGCTTTCTTT	CAISEVAGNTEAFF
NA	TRBV11-3	15	TRBJ2-1	NA	TGTGCCAGCAGCTTAGGACTAGGTTCCTACAATGAGCAGTTCTTC	CASSLGLGSYNEQFF
NA	TRBV6-5	14	TRBJ1-5	TRBD1	TGTGCCAGCAGTCGGACAGGGGAGAATCAGCCCCAGCATTTT	CASSRTGENQPQHF
NA	TRBV11-3	17	TRBJ2-1	NA	TGTGCCAGCAGCTTAGTGGCGGGATTCCAAGGCTACAATGAGCAGTTCTTC	CASSLVAGFQGYNEQFF
NA	TRBV6-5	15	TRBJ2-7	TRBD1	TGTGCCAGCAGTACGGACAGGGGGCGAATGTACGAGCAGTACTTC	CASSTDRGRMYEQYF
NA	TRBV27	15	TRBJ2-1	TRBD1	TGTGCCAGCAGTTTACCGGGGACAGGGCGGAATGAGCAGTTCTTC	CASSLPGTGRNEQFF
NA	TRBV28	14	TRBJ2-5	TRBD1	TGTGCCAGCAGATGGGGACAGGCCGCGGAGACCCAGTACTTC	CASRWGQAAETQYF
once	TRBV9	15	TRBJ1-3	NA	TGTGCCAGCAGCGTGACAGGAACCTCTGGAAACACCATATATTTT	CASSVTGTSGNTIYF
NA	TRBV15	17	TRBJ2-5	TRBD2	TGTGCCACCAGCAGAGCTCCGATGACTAGCGGGCAAGAGACCCAGTACTTC	CATSRAPMTSGQETQYF